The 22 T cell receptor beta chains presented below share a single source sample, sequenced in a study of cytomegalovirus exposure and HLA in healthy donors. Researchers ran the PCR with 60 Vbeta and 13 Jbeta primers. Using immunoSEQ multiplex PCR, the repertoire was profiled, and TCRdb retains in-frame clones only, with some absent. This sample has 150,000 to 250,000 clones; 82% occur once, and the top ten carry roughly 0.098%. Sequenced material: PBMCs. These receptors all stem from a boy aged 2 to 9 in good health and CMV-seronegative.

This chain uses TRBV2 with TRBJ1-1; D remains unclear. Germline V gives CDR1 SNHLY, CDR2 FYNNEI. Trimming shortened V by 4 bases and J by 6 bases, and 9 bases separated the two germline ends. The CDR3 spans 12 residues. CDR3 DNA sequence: TGTGCCAGCAGTGCGGGGAGCTCTGAAGCTTTCTTT. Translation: CASSAGSSEAFF.

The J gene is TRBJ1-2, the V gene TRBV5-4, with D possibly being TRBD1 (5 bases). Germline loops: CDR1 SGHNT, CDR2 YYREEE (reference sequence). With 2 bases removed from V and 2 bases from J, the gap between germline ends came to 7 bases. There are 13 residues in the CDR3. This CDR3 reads CASSFRQNYGYTF. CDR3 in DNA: TGTGCCAGCAGCTTTAGACAGAACTATGGCTACACCTTC.

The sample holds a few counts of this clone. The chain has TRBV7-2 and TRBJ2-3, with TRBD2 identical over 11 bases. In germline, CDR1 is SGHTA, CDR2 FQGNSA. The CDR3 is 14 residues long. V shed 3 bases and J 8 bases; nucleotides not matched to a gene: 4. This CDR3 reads CASSFSGGAGTQYF. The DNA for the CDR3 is TGTGCCAGCAGCTTTAGCGGGGGGGCCGGTACGCAGTATTTT.

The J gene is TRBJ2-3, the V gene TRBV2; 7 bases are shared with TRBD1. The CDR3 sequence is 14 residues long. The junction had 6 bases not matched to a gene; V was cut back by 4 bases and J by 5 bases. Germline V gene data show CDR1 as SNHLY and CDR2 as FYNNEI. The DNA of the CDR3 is TGTGCCAGCAGTGTCGCCCCAGGGGGAGATACGCAGTATTTT. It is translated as CASSVAPGGDTQYF.

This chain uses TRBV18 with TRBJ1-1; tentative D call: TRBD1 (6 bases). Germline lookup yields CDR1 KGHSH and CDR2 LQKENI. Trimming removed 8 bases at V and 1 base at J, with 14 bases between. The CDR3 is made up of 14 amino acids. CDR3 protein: CASVPGQRNTEAFF. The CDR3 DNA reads TGTGCCAGCGTTCCGGGACAAAGGAACACTGAAGCTTTCTTT. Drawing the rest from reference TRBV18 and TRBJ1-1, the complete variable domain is NAGVMQNPRHLVRRRGQEARLRCSPMKGHSHVYWYRQLPEEGLKFMVYLQKENIIDESGMPKERFSAEFPKEGPSILRIQQVVRGDSAAYFCASVPGQRNTEAFFGQGTRLTVV.

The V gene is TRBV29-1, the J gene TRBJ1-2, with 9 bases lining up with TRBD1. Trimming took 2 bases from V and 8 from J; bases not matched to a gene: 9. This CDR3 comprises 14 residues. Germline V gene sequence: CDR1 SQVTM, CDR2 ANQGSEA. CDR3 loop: CSVEQGQGLYGYTF. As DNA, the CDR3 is TGCAGCGTTGAACAGGGACAGGGACTTTACGGCTACACCTTC.

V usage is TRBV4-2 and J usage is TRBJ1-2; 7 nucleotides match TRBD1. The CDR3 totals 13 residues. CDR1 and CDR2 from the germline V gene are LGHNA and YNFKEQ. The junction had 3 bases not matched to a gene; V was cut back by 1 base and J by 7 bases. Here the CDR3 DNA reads TGTGCCAGCAGCCAAGTGGCAGGGGGTGGCTACACCTTC. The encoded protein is CASSQVAGGGYTF.

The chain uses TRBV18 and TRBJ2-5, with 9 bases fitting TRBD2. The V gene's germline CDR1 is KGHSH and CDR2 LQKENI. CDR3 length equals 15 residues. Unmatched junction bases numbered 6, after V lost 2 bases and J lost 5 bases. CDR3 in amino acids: CASSPAPSGTETQYF. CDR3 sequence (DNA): TGTGCCAGCTCACCAGCGCCTAGCGGGACGGAGACCCAGTACTTC.

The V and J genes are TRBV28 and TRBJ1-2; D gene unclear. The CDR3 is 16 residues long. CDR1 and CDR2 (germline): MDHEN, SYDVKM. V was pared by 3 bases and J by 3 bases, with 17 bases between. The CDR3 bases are TGTGCCAGCAGTTTCCCCCTTCTGGAGCGGGACTATGGCTACACCTTC. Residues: CASSFPLLERDYGYTF.

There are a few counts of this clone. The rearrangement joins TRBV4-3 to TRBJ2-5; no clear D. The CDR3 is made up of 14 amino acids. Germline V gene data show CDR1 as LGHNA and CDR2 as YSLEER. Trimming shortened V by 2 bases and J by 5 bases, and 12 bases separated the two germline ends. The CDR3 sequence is CASSQKKWSETQYF. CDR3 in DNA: TGCGCCAGCAGCCAAAAAAAGTGGAGTGAGACCCAGTACTTC.

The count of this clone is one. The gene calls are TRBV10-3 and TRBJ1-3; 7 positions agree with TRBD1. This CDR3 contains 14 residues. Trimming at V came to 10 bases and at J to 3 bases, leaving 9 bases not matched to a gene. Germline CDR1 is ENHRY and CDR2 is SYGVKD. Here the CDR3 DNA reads TGTGCCACTGGACAGGAGATAAGTGGAAACACCATATATTTT. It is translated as CATGQEISGNTIYF.

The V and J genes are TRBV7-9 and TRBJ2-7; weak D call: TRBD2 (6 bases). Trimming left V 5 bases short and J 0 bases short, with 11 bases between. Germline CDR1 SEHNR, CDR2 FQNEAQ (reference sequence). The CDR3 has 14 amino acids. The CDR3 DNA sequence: TGTGCCAGCAGCGGGGGGTATATCTCCTACGAGCAGTACTTC. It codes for CASSGGYISYEQYF. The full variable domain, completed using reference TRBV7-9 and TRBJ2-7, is DTGVSQNPRHKITKRGQNVTFRCDPISEHNRLYWYRQTLGQGPEFLTYFQNEAQLEKSRLLSDRFSAERPKGSFSTLEIQRTEQGDSAMYLCASSGGYISYEQYFGPGTRLTVT.

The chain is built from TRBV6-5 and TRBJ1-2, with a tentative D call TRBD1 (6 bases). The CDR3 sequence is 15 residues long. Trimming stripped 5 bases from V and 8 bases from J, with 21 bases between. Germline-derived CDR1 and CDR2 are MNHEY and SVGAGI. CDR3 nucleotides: TGTGCCAGCAGTACCCGCCACAGGGCACATTACGGCTACACCTTC. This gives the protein CASSTRHRAHYGYTF.

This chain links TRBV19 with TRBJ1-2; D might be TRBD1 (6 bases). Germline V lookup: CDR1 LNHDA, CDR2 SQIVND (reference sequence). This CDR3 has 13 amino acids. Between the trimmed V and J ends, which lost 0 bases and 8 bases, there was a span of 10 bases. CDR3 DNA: TGTGCCAGTAGTATAGAGGGGGCGAAAGGCTACACCTTC. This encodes CASSIEGAKGYTF.

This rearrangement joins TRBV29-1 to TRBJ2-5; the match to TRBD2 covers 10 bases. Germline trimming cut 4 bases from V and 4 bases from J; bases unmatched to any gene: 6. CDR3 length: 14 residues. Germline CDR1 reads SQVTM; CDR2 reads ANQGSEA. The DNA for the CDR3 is TGCAGCGTTGTTTTAGTAGCGGGGGGAGAGACCCAGTACTTC. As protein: CSVVLVAGGETQYF.

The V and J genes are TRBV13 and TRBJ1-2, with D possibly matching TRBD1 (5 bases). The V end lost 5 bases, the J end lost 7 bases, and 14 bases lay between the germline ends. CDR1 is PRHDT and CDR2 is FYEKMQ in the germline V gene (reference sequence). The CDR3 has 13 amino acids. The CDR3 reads CASSQQAPRGYTF. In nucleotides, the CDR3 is TGTGCCAGCAGCCAACAGGCGCCACGTGGCTACACCTTC. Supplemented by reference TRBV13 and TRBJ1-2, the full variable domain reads AAGVIQSPRHLIKEKRETATLKCYPIPRHDTVYWYQQGPGQDPQFLISFYEKMQSDKGSIPDRFSAQQFSDYHSELNMSSLELGDSALYFCASSQQAPRGYTFGSGTRLTVV.

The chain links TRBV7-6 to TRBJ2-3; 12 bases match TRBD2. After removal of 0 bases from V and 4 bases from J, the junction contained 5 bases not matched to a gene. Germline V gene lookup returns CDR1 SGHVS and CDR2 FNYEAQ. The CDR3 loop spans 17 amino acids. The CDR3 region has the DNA TGTGCCAGCAGCTTAGCCCCTAGCGGGGGGGTCCCAGATACGCAGTATTTT. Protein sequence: CASSLAPSGGVPDTQYF.

The CDR3 spells CASSPNHEETQYF. CDR3 coding DNA: TGTGCCAGCAGCCCGAACCACGAGGAGACCCAGTACTTC. The chain uses TRBV9 and TRBJ2-5; D not resolved. Germline V gene sequence: CDR1 SGDLS, CDR2 YYNGEE. The CDR3 extends over 13 amino acids. The V and J ends lost 4 bases and 5 bases respectively, with 12 bases between them. Full variable domain (missing parts from reference TRBV9 and TRBJ2-5): DSGVTQTPKHLITATGQRVTLRCSPRSGDLSVYWYQQSLDQGLQFLIQYYNGEERAKGNILERFSAQQFPDLHSELNLSSLELGDSALYFCASSPNHEETQYFGPGTRLLVL.

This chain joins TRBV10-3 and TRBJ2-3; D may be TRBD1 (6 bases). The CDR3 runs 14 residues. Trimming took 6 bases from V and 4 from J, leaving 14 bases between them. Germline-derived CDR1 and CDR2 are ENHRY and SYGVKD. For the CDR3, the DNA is TGTGCCATCAGGGGCCAGGGGCCTCCAGATACGCAGTATTTT. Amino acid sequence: CAIRGQGPPDTQYF.

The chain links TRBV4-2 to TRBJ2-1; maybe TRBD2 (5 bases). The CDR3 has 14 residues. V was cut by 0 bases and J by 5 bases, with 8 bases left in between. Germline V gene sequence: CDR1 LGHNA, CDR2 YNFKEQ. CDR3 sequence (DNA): TGTGCCAGCAGCCAAGACCGCGGGCACAATGAGCAGTTCTTC. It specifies CASSQDRGHNEQFF.

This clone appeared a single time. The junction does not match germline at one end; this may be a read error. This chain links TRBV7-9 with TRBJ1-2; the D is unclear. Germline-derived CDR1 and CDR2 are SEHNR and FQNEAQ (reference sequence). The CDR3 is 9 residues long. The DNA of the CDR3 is TGTGCCAGCAGCTCGAACCCCGGCTTC. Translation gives CASSSNPGF.

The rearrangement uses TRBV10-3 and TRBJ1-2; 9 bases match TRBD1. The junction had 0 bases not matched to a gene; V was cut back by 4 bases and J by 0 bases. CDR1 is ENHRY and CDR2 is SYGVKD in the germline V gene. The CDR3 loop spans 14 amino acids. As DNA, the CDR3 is TGTGCCATCAGTGGGGACAGGGCTAACTATGGCTACACCTTC. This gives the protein CAISGDRANYGYTF.